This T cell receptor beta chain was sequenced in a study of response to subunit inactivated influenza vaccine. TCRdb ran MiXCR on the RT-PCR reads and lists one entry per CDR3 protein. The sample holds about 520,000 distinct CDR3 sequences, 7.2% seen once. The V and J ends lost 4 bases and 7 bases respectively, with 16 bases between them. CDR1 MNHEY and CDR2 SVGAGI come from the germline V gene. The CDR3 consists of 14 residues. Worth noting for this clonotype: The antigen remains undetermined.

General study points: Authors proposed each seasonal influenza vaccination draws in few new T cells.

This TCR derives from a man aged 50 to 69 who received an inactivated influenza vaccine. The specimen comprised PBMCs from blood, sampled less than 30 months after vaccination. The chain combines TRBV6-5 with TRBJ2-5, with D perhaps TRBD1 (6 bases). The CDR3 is CASSLTGLRRTQYF. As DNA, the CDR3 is TGTGCCAGCAGTTTGACAGGTCTGAGGAGGACCCAGTACTTC.